This TCR beta chain was profiled in a study of cytomegalovirus exposure and HLA in healthy donors. General study findings and limits: The authors reported that TCR beta sequences could predict HLA-A and HLA-B alleles. These predictions were accurate for most subjects in the first cohort. Later examination showed HLA-associated TCR beta chains had greater clonal expansion than equally common others.

About this clone: Its target is not known. Other nucleotide sequences in the sample specify the same CDR3.

The PCR contained 60 Vbeta and 13 Jbeta primers. Sequenced by immunoSEQ multiplex PCR; TCRdb stores in-frame clones only, minus some. The sample has more than 90,000 clones; under 85% are singletons. Trimming removed 3 bases from V and 4 bases from J, with 9 bases in between. This CDR3 has 13 residues. Germline V lookup: CDR1 SGHTA, CDR2 FQGNSA. Unrecorded immune exposures were likely, despite nominal health at sampling. Input material: PBMCs. The V call is TRBV7-2, the J call TRBJ2-5; tentatively, D is TRBD2 (6 bases). This clonotype originated in a man aged 30 to 39 in good health and CMV-seropositive. As DNA, the CDR3 is TGTGCCAGCAGCTTCCAGGGAGGAGAGACCCAGTACTTC. This encodes CASSFQGGETQYF.